Listed below are T cell receptor beta chains from one sample, sequenced in a study of regulatory T cells in long-lasting Graves disease. MiXCR was run by TCRdb on the multiplex PCR reads, yielding one entry per CDR3 protein. The repertoire has more than 300,000 distinct CDR3 sequences, roughly 16% of them found once; the top ten carry around 20%. These data also formed part of another study, on T cells in Graves' hyperthyroidism and ophthalmopathy.

Sequencing was performed on peripheral blood mononuclear cells (PBMCs), taken at new diagnosis, from a patient treated with antithyroid drugs. The receptor source for this set is a woman aged 18-29 years with Graves disease. The conserved cysteine and the conserved F or W are not part of the CDR3 here.

v_gene,CDR3aa
TRBV10-3,AIRETASYEQY
TRBV11-2,ASSLEGTGKETQY
TRBV7-9,ASSLGHMQPQH
TRBV7-9,ASSPGRLAYNEQF
TRBV5-1,ASSLDAGTGHNEQF
TRBV28,ASSLGWPKTYEQY
TRBV5-6,ASSLYSYGRVEAF
TRBV12-3/TRBV12-4,ASRQQGSDPEAF
TRBV28,ASSSASGTGLWGYT
TRBV2,ASSGTGEYGYT
TRBV29-1,SVATSFGFVDEQF
TRBV2,ASSSRQGWATQY
TRBV28,ASSSGVGSGYT
TRBV12-3/TRBV12-4,ASSFVSGETQY
TRBV3-1,ASSQVQGYEQY
TRBV4-2,ASSQDHNSGSGVMAGELF
TRBV7-3,ASSSQGMNTEAF
TRBV2,ASRWWQPNEAF
TRBV5-1,ASSFSDRGTGELF
TRBV11-2,ASSTGPGLSYEQY
TRBV6-1,AARGRLATSNEQY
TRBV3-1,ASSQVEGRGEKLF
TRBV27,ASRQGAVEQF
TRBV6-1,ASSEVGPGDEQY
TRBV27,ASSLVTLAGVREQY
TRBV29-1,SPAGQGLVDGYT
TRBV24-1,ATSGGRGSGNTIY
TRBV7-3,ASSPGQSVNEQF
TRBV28,ASSFPVLLDRENTGELF
TRBV2,ASSEGQALGGYT
TRBV27,ASSVFSGNRDEQF
TRBV15,ATARDGTSTEAF
TRBV7-8,ASSLATGARHEQY
TRBV4-2,ASSQVMGYNEQF
TRBV15,ATSPRQGTRWGYT
TRBV28,ASSLLGANTEAF
TRBV7-8,ASSASRGPNQPQH
TRBV7-2,ASSLLLWVMDGYT
TRBV28,ASTIHGRDGGAF
TRBV18,ASSRDGGNQPQH
TRBV20-1,SARHTGQINYGYT
TRBV29-1,SVVLLLTSTDTQY
TRBV28,ASSLLGVKSNQPQH
TRBV28,ASIFKGSGHGYT
TRBV11-2,ASSLGVSGTFDEQF
TRBV2,ASSAAGYSEAF
TRBV3-1,ASSQDPGSGRANIQY
TRBV12-3/TRBV12-4,ASSFQVSDTQY
TRBV5-1,ASSLGSGSGDEQF
TRBV5-1,ASGSGQGNSGANVLT
TRBV28,ASSWSGNTIY
TRBV5-5,ASSRSGTGNYEQY
TRBV18,ASSPPGTGGATQY
TRBV5-1,ASSGWGELAGGAGANVLT
TRBV7-6,ASSSRTSGGAVGQETQY
TRBV27,ASSAGKPQETQY
TRBV28,ASRGGGVGEQF
TRBV6-2/TRBV6-3,ASGVEKLF
TRBV6-1,ASTPPPGLWQETQY